A single TCR beta chain is shown here with its context. Its specificity is unknown. Recipients were bled about 28 days pretransplant and at posttransplant days 30, 100, 180. This sample stems from a study of T cell clonotyping in hematopoietic cell transplantation. Study-level findings and limits: Pathologically expanded recipient clonotypes increased progressively from day 30 to day 180 as diversity fell.

Profiled with immunoSEQ multiplex PCR; TCRdb holds only in-frame clones, not every one. The table records under 5,000 clones, about 96% of them present only once. V lost 0 bases and J 11 bases, leaving 12 bases between the germline ends. This CDR3 region has 13 residues. Germline CDR1 reads SGHRS; CDR2 reads YFSETQ. The clonotype originates from a male patient aged 40 to 50 who had an allogeneic stem cell transplant from a related donor, so the T cells may come from the graft donor. Some clones in this sample may be carry-over from other donors' samples. Sequenced here: PBMCs, sampled 100 days after allogeneic stem cell transplant. This chain uses TRBV5-1 with TRBJ1-5; D is uncertain. The CDR3 loop reads CASSLDPASAQHF. Written as DNA, the CDR3 is TGCGCCAGCAGCTTGGATCCAGCGTCGGCCCAGCATTTT.